This entry lists 8 T cell receptor beta chains sequenced from one sample in a study of blood T cell repertoires in COVID-19. Some clones are missing from TCRdb's copy, which holds only in-frame ones; the method was immunoSEQ multiplex PCR. The table lists around 140,000 clones, around nine tenths of them singletons, with roughly an eighth in the top ten. What was sequenced was peripheral blood. These receptors were obtained from a woman in her seventies with COVID-19, enrolled during active disease.

V is TRBV19 and J is TRBJ1-1, with no clear D. CDR1 and CDR2 from the germline V gene are LNHDA and SQIVND (reference sequence). The CDR3 totals 11 residues. Trimming left V 9 bases short and J 2 bases short, with 7 bases between. CDR3: CASRRNTEAFF. For the CDR3, the DNA is TGTGCCAGCAGGCGAAACACTGAAGCTTTCTTT.

Only one count was recorded for this clone. The J gene is TRBJ2-1, the V gene TRBV9; no clear D. This CDR3 contains 12 residues. V was trimmed by 4 bases and J by 5 bases, leaving 7 bases between them. Germline lookup yields CDR1 SGDLS and CDR2 YYNGEE. The CDR3 DNA reads as TGTGCCAGCAGCCCCATTGACAATGAGCAGTTCTTC. The encoded protein is CASSPIDNEQFF.

V gene TRBV10-2 combines with J gene TRBJ2-2, with D possibly matching TRBD2 (5 bases). The CDR3 is 13 residues long. V lost 4 bases to trimming and J lost 3 bases, with 6 bases between them. Germline V CDR1 and CDR2: WSHSY, SAAADI. CDR3 sequence reads: CASSGTYTGELFF. CDR3 DNA: TGCGCCAGCAGTGGGACTTACACCGGGGAGCTGTTTTTT.

The V gene is TRBV5-4, the J gene TRBJ1-6; 7 nucleotides match TRBD1. Germline V gene sequence: CDR1 SGHNT, CDR2 YYREEE (reference sequence). The CDR3 has 14 residues. Germline trimming cut 3 bases from V and 7 bases from J; bases unmatched to any gene: 4. The CDR3 protein is CASSSGRGNSPLHF. CDR3 nucleotides: TGTGCCAGCAGCTCGGGCAGGGGGAATTCACCCCTCCACTTT.

Concerning this clone: One junction end disagrees with the germline gene, perhaps due to a read error. The V gene is TRBV28, the J gene TRBJ1-6; 10 nucleotides align to TRBD1. The CDR3 sequence is 16 residues long. CDR1 is MDHEN, CDR2 SYDVKM, per germline. CDR3 sequence reads: CASTHESGTGVSSLHF. As DNA, the CDR3 is TGTGCCAGCACCCACGAATCCGGGACAGGGGTTTCATCCCTCCACTTT.

The rearrangement uses TRBV6-5 and TRBJ1-1, with 8 bases aligning to TRBD1. After removal of 2 bases from V and 1 base from J, the junction contained 3 bases not matched to a gene. From germline, CDR1 is MNHEY and CDR2 SVGAGI. This CDR3 has 15 residues. CDR3 sequence: CASSYTGTGNTEAFF. In DNA form, the CDR3 reads TGTGCCAGCAGTTACACCGGGACAGGGAACACTGAAGCTTTCTTT.

There are a few counts of this clone. The V gene is TRBV11-2, the J gene TRBJ1-3; no clear D. The CDR3 is 15 amino acids. CDR1 is SGHAT, CDR2 FQNNGV, per germline. V lost 3 bases to trimming and J lost 0 bases, with 9 bases between them. The DNA of the CDR3 is TGTGCCAGCAGCTTCCGAGGGCTCTCTGGAAACACCATATATTTT. This codes for CASSFRGLSGNTIYF.

The V call is TRBV5-8, the J call TRBJ1-1, with 9 bases identical to TRBD1. Losses at the gene ends were 4 bases for V and 10 bases for J; bases not matched to a gene: 11. There are 14 residues in the CDR3. CDR1 is SGHTS and CDR2 is YDEGEE in the germline V gene. In DNA, the CDR3 is TGTGCCAGCAGCGTTCTCCCGGGACAGGGTACAGCTTTCTTT. Translating it yields CASSVLPGQGTAFF.